This T cell receptor (beta chain) was sequenced for a study of blood T cell repertoires in COVID-19. About the research overall: Whether acute or convalescent, the COVID-19 samples came from the United States, Italy and Spain. PBMCs, B-cell-depleted T cells, or T cells provided the cDNA or gDNA that made up the material.

Authors' processing steps: Nucleated cell counts were estimated from reference gene primer amplification. The protocol was immunoSEQ multiplex PCR, while the TCRdb copy is restricted to in-frame clones and leaves out a portion. V and J calls and clone size are copied from that table; D and trimming were computed from the DNA. Among under 250,000 clones listed, about 78% were seen once. V was cut by 2 bases and J by 2 bases, with 9 bases left in between. There are 15 residues in the CDR3. Germline CDR1 and CDR2: SGHTA and FQGNSA. The chain uses TRBV7-2 and TRBJ2-2; tentatively, D is TRBD1 (6 bases). The source material was peripheral blood. The TCR originated in an older woman with acute or convalescent COVID-19. CDR3: CASSLTGFNTGELFF. In DNA, the CDR3 is TGTGCCAGCAGCTTAACAGGGTTCAACACCGGGGAGCTGTTTTTT.